These T cell receptor beta chains were read from a single sample in a study of control samples from healthy donors and cancer patients. This table comes from immunoSEQ multiplex PCR, and its TCRdb copy is limited to in-frame clones, with some not included. Among 150,000 or so clones listed, approximately 96% were seen once. The sample taken for sequencing was blood. Receptors were obtained from a man aged 40-55 years in good health. Both conserved end residues are part of each CDR3. D genes are given only for firm matches.

d_call: TRBD1; v_call: TRBV7-8; j_call: TRBJ1-1; cdr3_nt: TGTGCCAGCAGCCTCCCGAGCCACAGGGGGGACACTGAAGCTTTCTTT; cdr3_aa: CASSLPSHRGDTEAFF
d_call: NA; v_call: TRBV5-6; j_call: TRBJ1-6; cdr3_nt: TGTGCCAGCAGCTTCGGCAGCTCCTATAATTCACCCCTCCACTTT; cdr3_aa: CASSFGSSYNSPLHF
d_call: NA; v_call: TRBV30; j_call: TRBJ1-1; cdr3_nt: TGTGCCTGGAGCCTGCTTAATGGGGAACGTAGCACTGAAGCTTTCTTT; cdr3_aa: CAWSLLNGERSTEAFF
d_call: TRBD1; v_call: TRBV5-6; j_call: TRBJ1-6; cdr3_nt: TGTGCCAGCAGCTTGGGACAGGGGCAAGGGTCACCCCTCCACTTT; cdr3_aa: CASSLGQGQGSPLHF
d_call: TRBD2; v_call: TRBV3-1/TRBV3-2; j_call: TRBJ2-3; cdr3_nt: TGTGCCAGCAGCCACGTGGGAACTAGCGATTGGGGTACGCAGTATTTT; cdr3_aa: CASSHVGTSDWGTQYF
d_call: NA; v_call: TRBV7-2; j_call: TRBJ1-6; cdr3_nt: TGTGCCAGCAGCTTAAAGCGGAATTCACCCCTCCACTTT; cdr3_aa: CASSLKRNSPLHF
d_call: NA; v_call: TRBV9; j_call: TRBJ1-2; cdr3_nt: TGTGCCAGCAGCCCCCGACAGGACTATGGCTACACCTTC; cdr3_aa: CASSPRQDYGYTF
d_call: NA; v_call: TRBV27; j_call: TRBJ1-1; cdr3_nt: TGTGCCAGCAGGGCGGGGGGCACTGAAGCTTTCTTT; cdr3_aa: CASRAGGTEAFF
d_call: TRBD1; v_call: TRBV12-5; j_call: TRBJ2-3; cdr3_nt: TGTGCTAGTGGTCCCAGGGGGGATACGCAGTATTTT; cdr3_aa: CASGPRGDTQYF
d_call: NA; v_call: TRBV6-5; j_call: TRBJ1-1; cdr3_nt: TGTGCCAGCAGTACCGAGACTCCAAACACTGAAGCTTTCTTT; cdr3_aa: CASSTETPNTEAFF
d_call: NA; v_call: TRBV18; j_call: TRBJ1-1; cdr3_nt: TGTGCCAGCTCACCCGGGAAGGCCGGAGGGAGCACTGAAGCTTTCTTT; cdr3_aa: CASSPGKAGGSTEAFF
d_call: NA; v_call: TRBV6-8; j_call: TRBJ1-2; cdr3_nt: TGTGCCAGCAGCTACCCGGGGCAGGGGCCCTTTGGGTATGGCTACACCTTC; cdr3_aa: CASSYPGQGPFGYGYTF
d_call: NA; v_call: TRBV19; j_call: TRBJ1-6; cdr3_nt: TGTGCCAGTAGTACTCAGGGGAGGTCACCCCTCCACTTT; cdr3_aa: CASSTQGRSPLHF
d_call: NA; v_call: TRBV10-2; j_call: TRBJ1-2; cdr3_nt: TGCGCCAGCAGTGAGTCGCGGTACTATGGCTACACCTTC; cdr3_aa: CASSESRYYGYTF
d_call: NA; v_call: TRBV6-5; j_call: TRBJ2-5; cdr3_nt: TGTGCGTTGGGAGTAGGGGAGACCCAGTACTTC; cdr3_aa: CALGVGETQYF
d_call: NA; v_call: TRBV14; j_call: TRBJ1-1; cdr3_nt: TGTGCCAGCAGCCAAGCGCACTTTACTGAAGCTTTCTTT; cdr3_aa: CASSQAHFTEAFF
d_call: NA; v_call: TRBV7-9; j_call: TRBJ1-1; cdr3_nt: TGTGCCAGCACAGAGATCGCTGAAGCTTTCTTT; cdr3_aa: CASTEIAEAFF
d_call: NA; v_call: TRBV15; j_call: TRBJ1-1; cdr3_nt: TGTGCCACCAGCAGTCCAGGGTGGGAGGGCACTGAAGCTTTCTTT; cdr3_aa: CATSSPGWEGTEAFF
d_call: TRBD1; v_call: TRBV19; j_call: TRBJ1-4; cdr3_nt: TGTGCCAGTAGTAATACGGCAGGGGGCGAGCGACTGTTTTTT; cdr3_aa: CASSNTAGGERLFF
d_call: NA; v_call: TRBV19; j_call: TRBJ1-1; cdr3_nt: TGTGCCAGTAGTATCAGGGGCGGGACTGAAGCTTTCTTT; cdr3_aa: CASSIRGGTEAFF
d_call: NA; v_call: TRBV6-6; j_call: TRBJ1-2; cdr3_nt: TGTGCCAGCAGCATAGACAGGAATGGCTACACCTTC; cdr3_aa: CASSIDRNGYTF
d_call: NA; v_call: TRBV27; j_call: TRBJ1-6; cdr3_nt: TGTGCCAGCAGTTTCTGGGGTGATCACAGTTCACCCCTCCACTTT; cdr3_aa: CASSFWGDHSSPLHF
d_call: NA; v_call: TRBV28; j_call: TRBJ1-3; cdr3_nt: TGTGCCAGCAGTTTCTGGGAGTCTGGAAACACCATATATTTT; cdr3_aa: CASSFWESGNTIYF